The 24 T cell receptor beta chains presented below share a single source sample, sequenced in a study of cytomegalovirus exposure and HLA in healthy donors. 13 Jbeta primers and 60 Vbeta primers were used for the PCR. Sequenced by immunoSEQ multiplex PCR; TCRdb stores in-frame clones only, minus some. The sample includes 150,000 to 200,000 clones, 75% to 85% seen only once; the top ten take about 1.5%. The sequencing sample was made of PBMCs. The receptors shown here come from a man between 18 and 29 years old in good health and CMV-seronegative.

The CDR3 DNA reads as TGTGCCAGCAGCTTAGCTTTGGGACAGCCAAATTCACCCCTCCACTTT. Its translation is CASSLALGQPNSPLHF. This sequence joins TRBV7-9 and TRBJ1-6; TRBD1 aligns across 7 bases. The CDR3 runs 16 residues. V shed 0 bases and J 7 bases; nucleotides not matched to a gene: 6. Per the germline V gene, CDR1 is SEHNR and CDR2 is FQNEAQ (reference sequence).

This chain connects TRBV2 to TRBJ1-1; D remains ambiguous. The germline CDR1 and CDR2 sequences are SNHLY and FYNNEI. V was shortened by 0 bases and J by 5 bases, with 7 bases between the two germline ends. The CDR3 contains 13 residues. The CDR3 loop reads CASSEAPGTEAFF. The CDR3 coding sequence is TGTGCCAGCAGTGAAGCCCCGGGGACTGAAGCTTTCTTT.

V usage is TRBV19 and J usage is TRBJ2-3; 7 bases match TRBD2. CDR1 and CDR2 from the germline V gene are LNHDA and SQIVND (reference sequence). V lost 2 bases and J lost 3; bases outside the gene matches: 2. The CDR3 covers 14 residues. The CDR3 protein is CASSIIGGTDTQYF. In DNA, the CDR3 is TGTGCCAGTAGTATAATCGGGGGGACAGATACGCAGTATTTT.

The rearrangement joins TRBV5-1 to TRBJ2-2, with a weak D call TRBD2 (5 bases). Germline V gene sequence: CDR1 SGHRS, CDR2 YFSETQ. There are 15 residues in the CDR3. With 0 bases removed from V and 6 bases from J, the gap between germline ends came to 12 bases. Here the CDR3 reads CASSLASISSGELFF. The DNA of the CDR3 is TGCGCCAGCAGCTTGGCTAGCATTTCGTCCGGGGAGCTGTTTTTT.

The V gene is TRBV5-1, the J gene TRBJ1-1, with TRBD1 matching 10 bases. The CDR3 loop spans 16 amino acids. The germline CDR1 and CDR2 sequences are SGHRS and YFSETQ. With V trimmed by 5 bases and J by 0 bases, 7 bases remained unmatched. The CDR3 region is CASRSGTGVMNTEAFF. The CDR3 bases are TGCGCCAGCAGGTCAGGGACAGGGGTAATGAACACTGAAGCTTTCTTT.

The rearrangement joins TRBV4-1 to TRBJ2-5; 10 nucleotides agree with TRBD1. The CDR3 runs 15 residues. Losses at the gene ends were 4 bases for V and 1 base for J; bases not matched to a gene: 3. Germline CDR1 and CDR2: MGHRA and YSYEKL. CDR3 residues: CASSRGQGGQETQYF. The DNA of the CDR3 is TGCGCCAGCAGCCGTGGACAGGGGGGCCAAGAGACCCAGTACTTC.

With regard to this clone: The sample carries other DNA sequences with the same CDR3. The CDR3 protein is CASSVGDRGTDTQYF. The CDR3 nucleotides are TGTGCCAGCAGCGTAGGCGACAGGGGGACAGATACGCAGTATTTT. The chain joins TRBV9 to TRBJ2-3; TRBD1 matches 9 bases. Trimming removed 0 bases from V and 3 bases from J; junction bases left unmatched: 2. CDR1 and CDR2 (germline): SGDLS, YYNGEE. This CDR3 region has 15 residues.

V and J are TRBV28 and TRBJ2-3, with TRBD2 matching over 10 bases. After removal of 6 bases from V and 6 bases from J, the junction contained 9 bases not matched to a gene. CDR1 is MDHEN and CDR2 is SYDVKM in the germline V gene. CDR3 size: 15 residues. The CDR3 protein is CASRTLAGAADTQYF. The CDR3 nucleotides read TGTGCCAGCAGGACTCTAGCGGGAGCAGCGGATACGCAGTATTTT. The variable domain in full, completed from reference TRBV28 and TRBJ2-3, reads DVKVTQSSRYLVKRTGEKVFLECVQDMDHENMFWYRQDPGLGLRLIYFSYDVKMKEKGDIPEGYSVSREKKERFSLILESASTNQTSMYLCASRTLAGAADTQYFGPGTRLTVL.

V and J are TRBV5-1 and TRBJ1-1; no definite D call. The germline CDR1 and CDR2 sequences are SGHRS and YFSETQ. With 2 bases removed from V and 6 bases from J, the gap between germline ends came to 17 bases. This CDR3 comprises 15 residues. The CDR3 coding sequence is TGCGCCAGCAGCTTAGAGGCCGGTGAAGTGGCTGAAGCTTTCTTT. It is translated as CASSLEAGEVAEAFF.

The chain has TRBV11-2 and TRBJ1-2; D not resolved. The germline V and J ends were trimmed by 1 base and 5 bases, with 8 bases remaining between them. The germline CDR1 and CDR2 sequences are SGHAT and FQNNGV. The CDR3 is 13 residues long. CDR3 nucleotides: TGTGCCAGCAGCTTAGTTACTGCATATGGCTACACCTTC. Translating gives CASSLVTAYGYTF.

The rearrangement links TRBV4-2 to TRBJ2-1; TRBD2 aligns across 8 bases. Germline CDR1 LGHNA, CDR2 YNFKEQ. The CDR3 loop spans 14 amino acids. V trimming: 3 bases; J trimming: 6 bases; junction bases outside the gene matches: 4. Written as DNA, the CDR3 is TGTGCCAGCAGCCATCTCGGGGGGGTCAATGAGCAGTTCTTC. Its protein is CASSHLGGVNEQFF.

CDR3 amino acids: CASSIERLAGTYNEQFF. CDR3 sequence (DNA): TGTGCCAGTAGTATAGAAAGGCTAGCGGGGACCTACAATGAGCAGTTCTTC. This chain uses TRBV19 with TRBJ2-1; 9 nucleotides align to TRBD2. Unmatched junction bases numbered 5, after V lost 0 bases and J lost 2 bases. Germline V gene sequence: CDR1 LNHDA, CDR2 SQIVND (reference sequence). This CDR3 is 17 amino acids long.

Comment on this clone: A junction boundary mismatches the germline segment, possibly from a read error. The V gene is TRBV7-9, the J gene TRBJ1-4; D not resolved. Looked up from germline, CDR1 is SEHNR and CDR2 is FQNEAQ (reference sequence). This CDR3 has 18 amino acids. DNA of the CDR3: TGTTCCAGCAGCCTCCGCCGTAGAGGCAGCATTAGTAATGAAAAACTGTTTTTT. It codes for CSSSLRRRGSISNEKLFF. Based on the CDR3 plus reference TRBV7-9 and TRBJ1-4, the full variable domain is DTGVSQNPRHKITKRGQNVTFRCDPISEHNRLYWYRQTLGQGPEFLTYFQNEAQLEKSRLLSDRFSAERPKGSFSTLEIQRTEQGDSAMYLCSSSLRRRGSISNEKLFFGSGTQLSVL.

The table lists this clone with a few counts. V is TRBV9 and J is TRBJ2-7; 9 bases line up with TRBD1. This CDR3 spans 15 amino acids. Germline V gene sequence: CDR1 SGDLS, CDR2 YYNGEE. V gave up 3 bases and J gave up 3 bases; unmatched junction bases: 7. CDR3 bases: TGTGCCAGCAGCGCATACGGGACAGGGAACTACGAGCAGTACTTC. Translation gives CASSAYGTGNYEQYF.

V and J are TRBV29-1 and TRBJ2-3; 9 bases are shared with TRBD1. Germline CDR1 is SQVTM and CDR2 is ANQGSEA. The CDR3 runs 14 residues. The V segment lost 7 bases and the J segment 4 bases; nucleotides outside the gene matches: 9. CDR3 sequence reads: CSATGTGFSDTQYF. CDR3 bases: TGCAGCGCTACCGGGACAGGGTTTTCAGATACGCAGTATTTT.

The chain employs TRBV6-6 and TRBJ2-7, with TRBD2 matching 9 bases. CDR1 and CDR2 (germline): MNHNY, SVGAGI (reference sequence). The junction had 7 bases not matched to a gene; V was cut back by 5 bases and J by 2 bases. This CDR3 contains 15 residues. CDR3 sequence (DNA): TGTGCCAGCAGTGTGATCGGGACTAGCACCTACGAGCAGTACTTC. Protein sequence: CASSVIGTSTYEQYF.

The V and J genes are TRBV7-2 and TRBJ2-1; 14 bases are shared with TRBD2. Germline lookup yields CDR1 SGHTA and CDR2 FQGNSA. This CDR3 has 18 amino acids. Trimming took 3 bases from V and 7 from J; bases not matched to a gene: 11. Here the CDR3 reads CASSFGTSGRRVGNEQFF. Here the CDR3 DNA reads TGTGCCAGCAGCTTTGGGACTAGCGGGAGAAGGGTAGGAAATGAGCAGTTCTTC.

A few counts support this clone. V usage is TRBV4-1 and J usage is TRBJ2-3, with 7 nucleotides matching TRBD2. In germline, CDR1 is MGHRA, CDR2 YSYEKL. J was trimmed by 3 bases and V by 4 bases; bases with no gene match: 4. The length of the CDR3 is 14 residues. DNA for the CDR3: TGCGCCAGCAGCCTTCCGCGGGGGACAGATACGCAGTATTTT. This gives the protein CASSLPRGTDTQYF.

The CDR3 sequence: CASSEREYNEQFF. CDR3 DNA sequence: TGTGCCAGCAGTGAGCGGGAGTACAATGAGCAGTTCTTC. The chain is built from TRBV6-4 and TRBJ2-1; TRBD2 matches at 7 bases. This CDR3 comprises 13 residues. CDR1 and CDR2 (germline): MRHNA, SNTAGT. V was pared by 3 bases and J by 4 bases, with 0 bases of the junction left unmatched.

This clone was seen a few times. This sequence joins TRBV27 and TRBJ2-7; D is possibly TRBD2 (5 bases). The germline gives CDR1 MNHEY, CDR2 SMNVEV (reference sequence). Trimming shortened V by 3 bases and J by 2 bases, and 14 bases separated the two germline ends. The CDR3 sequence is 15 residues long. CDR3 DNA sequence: TGTGCCAGCAGTTTCGCTGAGGGTAGGGCCTACGAGCAGTACTTC. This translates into CASSFAEGRAYEQYF.

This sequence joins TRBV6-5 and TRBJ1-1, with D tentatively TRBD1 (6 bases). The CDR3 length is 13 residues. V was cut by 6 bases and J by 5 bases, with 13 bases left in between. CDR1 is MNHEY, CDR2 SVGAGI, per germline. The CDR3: CASRRSGVTEAFF. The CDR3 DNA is TGTGCCAGCAGGCGTTCAGGGGTTACTGAAGCTTTCTTT.

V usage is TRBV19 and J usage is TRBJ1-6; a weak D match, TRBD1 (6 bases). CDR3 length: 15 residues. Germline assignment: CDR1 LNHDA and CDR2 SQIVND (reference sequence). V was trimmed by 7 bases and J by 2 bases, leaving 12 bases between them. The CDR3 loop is CASTSTGTYNSPLHF. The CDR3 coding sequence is TGTGCCAGTACTTCGACAGGAACCTATAATTCACCCCTCCACTTT.

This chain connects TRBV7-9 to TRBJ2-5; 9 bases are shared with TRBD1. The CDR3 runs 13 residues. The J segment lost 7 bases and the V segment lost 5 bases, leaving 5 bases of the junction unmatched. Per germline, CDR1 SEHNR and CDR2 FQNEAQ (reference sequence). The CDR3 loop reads CASSPQGAGTQYF. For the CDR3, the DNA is TGTGCCAGCAGCCCACAGGGGGCCGGGACCCAGTACTTC.

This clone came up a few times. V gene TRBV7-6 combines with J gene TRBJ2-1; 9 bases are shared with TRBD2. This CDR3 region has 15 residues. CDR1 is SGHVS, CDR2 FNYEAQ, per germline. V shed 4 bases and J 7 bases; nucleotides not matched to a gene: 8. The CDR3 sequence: CASSSPGGRANEQFF. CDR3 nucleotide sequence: TGTGCCAGCAGCTCCCCGGGCGGGAGGGCTAATGAGCAGTTCTTC.